Following are 15 T cell receptor beta chains from one sample sequenced in a study of T cells in localized non-small cell lung cancer. Here immunoSEQ multiplex PCR was the method, and the copy in TCRdb shows in-frame clones only, minus some. The sample has about 74,000 clones, approximately 84% seen once. Sequencing used peripheral blood, obtained before any cancer treatment. These receptor sequences come from a female donor over 55 with stage I lung adenocarcinoma.

CDR3 sequence reads: CASSPNGQSGNEQFF. The CDR3 coding sequence is TGTGCCAGCTCACCCAATGGGCAGAGCGGCAATGAGCAGTTCTTC. This rearrangement joins TRBV18 to TRBJ2-1, with D perhaps matching TRBD2 (5 bases). The CDR3 spans 15 residues. Trimming took off 3 bases at V and 6 bases at J, with 15 bases between the two ends. Germline V gene sequence: CDR1 KGHSH, CDR2 LQKENI.

The chain carries TRBV19 and TRBJ1-5, with D possibly being TRBD1 (6 bases). The V gene lost 1 base and the J gene lost 2 bases, with 12 bases spanning the gap. CDR1 is LNHDA and CDR2 is SQIVND in the germline V gene (reference sequence). CDR3 length: 16 amino acids. CDR3 in amino acids: CASSIGPGVRNQPQHF. The CDR3 nucleotides read TGTGCCAGTAGTATAGGTCCAGGGGTCCGCAATCAGCCCCAGCATTTT. The full variable domain, with the rest looked up from reference TRBV19 and TRBJ1-5, is DGGITQSPKYLFRKEGQNVTLSCEQNLNHDAMYWYRQDPGQGLRLIYYSQIVNDFQKGDIAEGYSVSREKKESFPLTVTSAQKNPTAFYLCASSIGPGVRNQPQHFGDGTRLSIL.

This chain links TRBV2 with TRBJ2-7, with 8 bases matching TRBD2. V was pared by 4 bases and J by 8 bases, with 1 base of the junction left unmatched. Germline lookup yields CDR1 SNHLY and CDR2 FYNNEI. This CDR3 is 11 amino acids long. In DNA, the CDR3 is TGTGCCAGCAGTGCTAGCGGGCAGCAGTACTTC. Protein product: CASSASGQQYF.

The rearrangement joins TRBV7-3 to TRBJ2-7; maybe TRBD1 (6 bases). Per germline, CDR1 SGHTA and CDR2 FQGTGA. Trimming pared 2 bases from V and 3 bases from J, leaving 8 bases between. There are 13 residues in the CDR3. The DNA for the CDR3 is TGTGCCAGCAGCTTAGCCAGGGGCTACGAGCAGTACTTC. Its translation is CASSLARGYEQYF.

The chain combines TRBV25-1 with TRBJ1-2, with D unclear. Germline V CDR1 and CDR2: MGHDK, SYGVNS. This CDR3 has 15 amino acids. V was clipped by 1 base and J by 4 bases, with 13 bases between them. The CDR3 sequence is CASSEFEGSSYGYTF. The CDR3 region has the DNA TGTGCCAGCAGTGAATTTGAGGGATCTTCCTATGGCTACACCTTC.

The chain has TRBV28 and TRBJ1-3; D is unresolved. Trimming shortened V by 6 bases and J by 0 bases, and 9 bases separated the two germline ends. The V gene's germline CDR1 is MDHEN and CDR2 SYDVKM. The CDR3 is 14 residues long. Here the CDR3 reads CASSRALSGNTIYF. The CDR3 nucleotides are TGTGCCAGCAGCAGAGCCCTCTCTGGAAACACCATATATTTT.

The rearrangement uses TRBV27 and TRBJ2-2, with a weak D call TRBD1 (5 bases). CDR1 is MNHEY, CDR2 SMNVEV, per germline (reference sequence). The CDR3 runs 15 residues. Trimming took off 4 bases at V and 7 bases at J, with 16 bases between the two ends. The CDR3 reads CASSWSPGIDGELFF. In DNA form, the CDR3 reads TGTGCCAGCAGTTGGTCTCCAGGGATCGACGGGGAGCTGTTTTTT.

CDR3 coding DNA: TGTGCCAGCAGTGATCCCGGGACAGGAGTTTACGAGCAGTACTTC. Translating it yields CASSDPGTGVYEQYF. This sequence joins TRBV25-1 and TRBJ2-7; 8 nucleotides match TRBD1. J gave up 4 bases and V 3 bases, and 8 bases lay outside the gene matches. The CDR3 runs to 15 residues. Germline values: CDR1 MGHDK, CDR2 SYGVNS.

J is TRBJ2-4 and V is TRBV18; D unclear. Trimming pared 6 bases from V and 0 bases from J, leaving 15 bases between. The CDR3 has 16 residues. The V gene's germline CDR1 is KGHSH and CDR2 LQKENI. This CDR3 reads CASSYLGSLAKNIQYF. DNA of the CDR3: TGTGCCAGCTCTTACTTGGGCTCACTAGCCAAAAACATTCAGTACTTC.

The J gene is TRBJ1-3, the V gene TRBV7-9, with 8 bases aligning to TRBD1. CDR1 and CDR2 (germline): SEHNR, FQNEAQ (reference sequence). The CDR3 consists of 17 residues. The V segment lost 5 bases and the J segment 0 bases; nucleotides outside the gene matches: 9. This CDR3 reads CASSQDRGRSSGNTIYF. The CDR3 nucleotides read TGTGCCAGCAGCCAAGACAGGGGCCGGAGCTCTGGAAACACCATATATTTT.

For the CDR3, the DNA is TGTGCCAGCAGCTTAAGGGGACAGGGGACTGAAGCTTTCTTT. Encoded protein: CASSLRGQGTEAFF. The gene calls are TRBV7-2 and TRBJ1-1; TRBD1 matches 10 bases. Germline loops: CDR1 SGHTA, CDR2 FQGNSA. With 2 bases clipped from V and 5 bases from J, the junction kept 2 bases outside the gene matches. The CDR3 covers 14 residues.

CDR3 in amino acids: CASRWGGESSYEQYF. DNA of the CDR3: TGTGCCAGCAGGTGGGGGGGGGAGTCGTCCTACGAGCAGTACTTC. This chain uses TRBV7-2 with TRBJ2-7; 7 nucleotides match TRBD2. The CDR3 runs 15 residues. Germline V gene data show CDR1 as SGHTA and CDR2 as FQGNSA. The V and J ends lost 6 bases and 1 base, in that order; junction bases with no gene match: 9. Full variable domain (remainder filled in from reference TRBV7-2 and TRBJ2-7): GAGVSQSPSNKVTEKGKDVELRCDPISGHTALYWYRQSLGQGLEFLIYFQGNSAPDKSGLPSDRFSAERTGGSVSTLTIQRTQQEDSAVYLCASRWGGESSYEQYFGPGTRLTVT.

The V gene is TRBV10-3, the J gene TRBJ2-1; TRBD2 agrees at 9 bases. CDR1 and CDR2 (germline): ENHRY, SYGVKD. The CDR3 totals 15 residues. Trimming took 0 bases from V and 9 from J; bases not matched to a gene: 6. CDR3 bases: TGTGCCATCAGTGAGTCGAGTAGCGGGAGCCCTGAGCAGTTCTTC. The encoded protein is CAISESSSGSPEQFF.

This chain uses TRBV5-6 with TRBJ1-1, with D perhaps TRBD1 (5 bases). V was pared by 4 bases and J by 7 bases, with 11 bases between. The CDR3 sequence is 12 residues long. Looked up from germline, CDR1 is SGHDT and CDR2 is YYEEEE. The CDR3 nucleotides are TGTGCCAGCAGCCCGGGACCGAATGAAGCTTTCTTT. Its translation is CASSPGPNEAFF.

This clone was counted a single time. As DNA, the CDR3 is TGTGCCAGTAAAGGGCTCCAGGCCCCCGGGGAGCTGTTTTTT. Translated: CASKGLQAPGELFF. This rearrangement joins TRBV19 to TRBJ2-2, with D unclear. Germline assignment: CDR1 LNHDA and CDR2 SQIVND (reference sequence). Trimming removed 7 bases at V and 6 bases at J, with 15 bases between. CDR3 length: 14 residues.